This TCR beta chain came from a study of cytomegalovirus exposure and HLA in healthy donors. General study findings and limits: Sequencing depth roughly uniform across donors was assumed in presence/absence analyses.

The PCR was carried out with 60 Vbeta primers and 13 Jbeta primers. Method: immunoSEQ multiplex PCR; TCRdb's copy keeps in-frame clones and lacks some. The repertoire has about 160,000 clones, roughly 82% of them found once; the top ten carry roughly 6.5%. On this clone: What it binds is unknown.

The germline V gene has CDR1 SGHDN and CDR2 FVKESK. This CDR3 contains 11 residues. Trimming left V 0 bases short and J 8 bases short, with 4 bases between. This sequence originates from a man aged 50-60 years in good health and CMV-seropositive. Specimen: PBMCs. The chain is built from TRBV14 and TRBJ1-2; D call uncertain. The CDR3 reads CASSQESGYTF. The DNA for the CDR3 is TGTGCCAGCAGCCAAGAGAGCGGCTACACCTTC.